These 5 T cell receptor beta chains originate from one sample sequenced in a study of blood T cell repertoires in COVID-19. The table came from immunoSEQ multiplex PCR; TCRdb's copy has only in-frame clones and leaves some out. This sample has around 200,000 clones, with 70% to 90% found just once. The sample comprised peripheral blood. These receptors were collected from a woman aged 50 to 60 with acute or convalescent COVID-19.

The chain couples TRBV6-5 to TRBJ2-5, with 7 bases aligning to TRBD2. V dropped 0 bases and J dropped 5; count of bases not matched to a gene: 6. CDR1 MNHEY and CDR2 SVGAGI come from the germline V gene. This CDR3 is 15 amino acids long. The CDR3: CASSYSGGPLETQYF. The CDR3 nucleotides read TGTGCCAGCAGTTACTCGGGAGGGCCGTTGGAGACCCAGTACTTC.

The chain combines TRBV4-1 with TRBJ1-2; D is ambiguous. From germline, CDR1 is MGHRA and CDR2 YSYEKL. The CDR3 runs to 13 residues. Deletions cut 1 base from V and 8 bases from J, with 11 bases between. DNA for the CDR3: TGCGCCAGCAGCCAAGCCCGAAACAGAGGCTACACCTTC. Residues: CASSQARNRGYTF.

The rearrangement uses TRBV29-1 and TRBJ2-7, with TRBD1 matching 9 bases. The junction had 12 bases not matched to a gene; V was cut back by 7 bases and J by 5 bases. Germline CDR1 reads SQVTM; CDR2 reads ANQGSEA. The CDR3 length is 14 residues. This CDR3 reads CSAAPRTGVNEQYF. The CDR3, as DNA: TGCAGCGCTGCCCCCCGGACAGGGGTCAACGAGCAGTACTTC.

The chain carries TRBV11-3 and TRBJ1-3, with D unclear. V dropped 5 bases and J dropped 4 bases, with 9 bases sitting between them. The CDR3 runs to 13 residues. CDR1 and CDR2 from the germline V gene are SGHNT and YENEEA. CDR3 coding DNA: TGTGCCAGCAGCCCTACCTTCGGAAACACCATATATTTT. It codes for CASSPTFGNTIYF.

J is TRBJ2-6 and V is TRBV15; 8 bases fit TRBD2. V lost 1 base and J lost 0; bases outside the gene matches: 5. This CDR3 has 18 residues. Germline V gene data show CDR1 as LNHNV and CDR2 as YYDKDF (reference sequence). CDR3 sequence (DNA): TGTGCCACCAGCAGAGGGCTAGCGGGTCCCTCTGGGGCCAACGTCCTGACTTTC. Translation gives CATSRGLAGPSGANVLTF.